This TCR beta chain was identified in a study of human T cells and chemical hapten exposure. Study as a whole: Per-sample TCR yield variation was attributed mainly to small pooled library volume differences.

The study's library attached unique molecular identifiers to single cDNA molecules. TCRdb re-called the RACE reads with MiXCR, one entry per CDR3 protein. The table includes around 130,000 distinct CDR3 sequences, approximately 9% detected once. Specified time point: healthy volunteer bleed at 2 weeks. Blood, whole and unfractionated, served as the source for total RNA extraction. Germline lookup yields CDR1 SGHVS and CDR2 FNYEAQ. This CDR3 region has 13 residues. The trim removed 5 bases at V and 8 bases at J, leaving 4 bases unmatched. This clonotype showed up just a few times. Its cognate antigen is unknown. Study-level results: TCRs above 1 in 1000 frequency did not change with DPC sensitization.

The receptor was isolated from a male donor in good health. Some clones in this sample may be carry-over from other donors' samples. Sequencing was carried out using whole blood. The gene calls are TRBV7-6 and TRBJ1-4; 8 positions agree with TRBD1. In DNA form, the CDR3 reads TGTGCCAGCAGCCCCAGGGGGCAGGAAAAACTGTTTTTT. The encoded protein is CASSPRGQEKLFF. The variable domain in full, completed from reference TRBV7-6 and TRBJ1-4, reads GAGVSQSPRYKVTKRGQDVALRCDPISGHVSLYWYRQALGQGPEFLTYFNYEAQQDKSGLPNDRFSAERPEGSISTLTIQRTEQRDSAMYRCASSPRGQEKLFFGSGTQLSVL.